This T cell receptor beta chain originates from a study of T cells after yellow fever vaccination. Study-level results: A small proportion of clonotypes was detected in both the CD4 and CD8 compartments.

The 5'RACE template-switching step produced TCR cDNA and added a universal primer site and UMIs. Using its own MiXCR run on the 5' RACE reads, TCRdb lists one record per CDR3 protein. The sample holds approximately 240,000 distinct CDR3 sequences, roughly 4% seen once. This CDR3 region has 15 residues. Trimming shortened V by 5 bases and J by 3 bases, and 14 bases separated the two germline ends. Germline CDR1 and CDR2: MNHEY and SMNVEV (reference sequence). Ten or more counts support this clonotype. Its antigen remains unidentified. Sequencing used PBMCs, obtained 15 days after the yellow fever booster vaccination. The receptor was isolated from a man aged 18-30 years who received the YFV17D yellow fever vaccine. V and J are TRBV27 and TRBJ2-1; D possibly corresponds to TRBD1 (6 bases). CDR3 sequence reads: CASSPGTNRYNEQFF. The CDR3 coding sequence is TGTGCCAGCAGTCCCGGGACAAACCGCTACAATGAGCAGTTCTTC.